The text below deals with one T cell receptor (beta chain). Its target is unknown. Antigen-specific CD4+ T cells expanded by the ViraFEST assay with viral peptide pools were then sequenced. When 10 to 11 days of culture had elapsed, CD4+ T cells were isolated. As their vaccination, participants received two doses of either BNT162b2 or mRNA-1273. Nucleocapsid antibodies were negative in the vaccine recipients, who had never had SARS-CoV-2 infection. Wells of roughly 2.1 million PBMC each were grown with approximately 10 IU/ml IL-2 and 9 to 10 ug/ml peptides. Clones were sequenced by immunoSEQ multiplex PCR, and TCRdb holds only the in-frame ones, with some missing. The sample records tens of thousands of clones, roughly 74% being singletons. The data are from a study of vaccination effects on CD4 cells after COVID-19. Study-wide context: Post-vaccine draws lagged the second dose by a median of 72 days. Findings and caveats of the study: Few convalescent patients, and no early post-infection timepoints, were available to the study.

With 3 bases removed from V and 4 bases from J, the gap between germline ends came to 15 bases. The CDR3 covers 14 residues. Germline-derived CDR1 and CDR2 are GTSNPN and SVGIG (reference sequence). V gene TRBV30 combines with J gene TRBJ2-5; D may match TRBD1 or TRBD2 (5 bases each). The source material was CD4+ T cells from PBMCs cultured with HCoV-NL63 spike peptides, sampled after COVID-19 vaccination. This receptor was obtained from a human donor who received a COVID-19 vaccine. The CDR3 sequence is CAWRLTGAGETQYF. CDR3 DNA sequence: TGTGCCTGGAGGCTTACCGGGGCGGGAGAGACCCAGTACTTC. Variable domain in full (rest from reference TRBV30 and TRBJ2-5): SQTIHQWPATLVQPVGSPLSLECTVEGTSNPNLYWYRQAAGRGLQLLFYSVGIGQISSEVPQNLSASRPQDRQFILSSKKLLLSDSGFYLCAWRLTGAGETQYFGPGTRLLVL.